This TCR beta chain was recorded in a study of blood T cell repertoires in COVID-19. The data were produced by immunoSEQ multiplex PCR, yet TCRdb's version contains in-frame clones alone and is incomplete. The repertoire holds fewer than 95,000 clones, with 70% to 90% as singletons. This CDR3 is 16 amino acids long. The germline V gene has CDR1 SGHRS and CDR2 YFSETQ. J gave up 4 bases and V 0 bases, and 10 bases lay outside the gene matches. This chain connects TRBV5-1 to TRBJ2-7; 7 bases match TRBD2. The sequencing input was peripheral blood. This clonotype was obtained from a man in his sixties with acute or convalescent COVID-19. CDR3 region: CASSLVFGGTGYEQYF. CDR3 DNA: TGCGCCAGCAGCTTGGTTTTCGGGGGGACCGGGTACGAGCAGTACTTC.